One sample yielded the 10 T cell receptor beta chains listed below, sequenced in a study of response to subunit inactivated influenza vaccine. MiXCR was run by TCRdb on the RT-PCR reads, yielding one entry per CDR3 protein. The data hold around 580,000 distinct CDR3 sequences, with around 13% observed a single time. The sample consisted of PBMCs from blood, taken 12 days after vaccination. All receptors come from a man in his fifties who received an inactivated influenza vaccine.

This clonotype was found a few times. This rearrangement joins TRBV7-2 to TRBJ1-2, with D possibly being TRBD1 (5 bases). There are 15 residues in the CDR3. Trimming stripped 1 base from V and 4 bases from J, with 13 bases between. Germline V gene sequence: CDR1 SGHTA, CDR2 FQGNSA. CDR3 amino acids: CASSLVRGSAYGYTF. As DNA, the CDR3 is TGTGCCAGCAGCTTAGTGCGGGGCTCGGCCTATGGCTACACCTTC.

This clonotype appeared a few times. The chain is built from TRBV5-1 and TRBJ2-3, with D possibly being TRBD1 or TRBD2 (5 bases each). Germline V gives CDR1 SGHRS, CDR2 YFSETQ. Deletions cut 6 bases from V and 4 bases from J, with 15 bases between. This CDR3 spans 14 amino acids. CDR3 amino acids: CASTTGTSADTQYF. The CDR3 DNA is TGCGCCAGCACAACCGGGACCAGCGCAGATACGCAGTATTTT.

V usage is TRBV29-1 and J usage is TRBJ2-7; TRBD2 matches at 8 bases. The CDR3 is made up of 16 amino acids. After removal of 3 bases from V and 3 bases from J, the junction contained 13 bases not matched to a gene. Germline values: CDR1 SQVTM, CDR2 ANQGSEA. The chain's CDR3 is CSVDGSGGQCLYEQYF. CDR3 in DNA: TGCAGCGTTGACGGTTCGGGGGGGCAGTGTCTCTACGAGCAGTACTTC.

This clonotype was seen more than once but under ten times. The chain is built from TRBV12-3 or TRBV12-4 and TRBJ2-1, with 11 positions matching TRBD1. The CDR3 has 16 amino acids. With 2 bases clipped from V and 5 bases from J, the junction kept 5 bases outside the gene matches. The chain's CDR3 is CASSLSRDRGNNEQFF. CDR3 in DNA: TGTGCCAGCAGTTTATCCCGGGACAGGGGGAACAATGAGCAGTTCTTC.

The chain employs TRBV7-2 and TRBJ2-7, with 11 bases fitting TRBD2. Per the germline V gene, CDR1 is SGHTA and CDR2 is FQGNSA. CDR3 length equals 16 residues. J was trimmed by 7 bases and V by 2 bases; bases with no gene match: 10. CDR3 amino acids: CASSLIFSGRAREQYF. The CDR3 DNA sequence: TGTGCCAGCAGCTTAATATTTAGCGGGAGGGCGCGTGAGCAGTACTTC.

This clonotype turned up a few times. The CDR3 coding sequence is TGTGCCAGCAGCTCCCCCGGACAGCTCAATGAGCAGTTCTTC. Its protein product is CASSSPGQLNEQFF. The chain recombines TRBV11-2 with TRBJ2-1; a possible D gene is TRBD1 (6 bases). The germline V gene has CDR1 SGHAT and CDR2 FQNNGV. The CDR3 contains 14 residues. With 4 bases removed from V and 6 bases from J, the gap between germline ends came to 13 bases.

The chain joins TRBV20-1 to TRBJ2-1; D is uncertain. The CDR3 runs to 12 residues. V was clipped by 2 bases and J by 4 bases, with 6 bases between them. Looked up from germline, CDR1 is DFQATT and CDR2 is SNEGSKA (reference sequence). The CDR3 sequence is CSARSHYNEQFF. In DNA form, the CDR3 reads TGCAGTGCTAGATCCCATTACAATGAGCAGTTCTTC.

This clonotype occurred a few times. The J gene is TRBJ2-5, the V gene TRBV10-1; TRBD2 matches at 8 bases. V lost 2 bases, J lost 5 bases, and 4 bases stayed unmatched. CDR1 is WNHNN, CDR2 SYGVQD, per germline (reference sequence). CDR3 size: 14 residues. The DNA of the CDR3 is TGCGCCAGCAGTGAGGGGGGCGGGAGGGAGACCCAGTACTTC. As protein: CASSEGGGRETQYF.

Worth noting for this clonotype: The junction departs from the called germline gene at one end, perhaps through a read error. The chain combines TRBV23-1 with TRBJ2-3, with D unclear. TRBV23-1 is sorted into the ORF group, with uncertain function. This CDR3 is built from 13 residues. CDR3 DNA: TGCGCCAGCAGTCGTAAGAGCACAGATACGGAGTATTTT. Residues: CASSRKSTDTEYF.

The gene calls are TRBV15 and TRBJ2-5; D is undetermined. CDR3 length: 16 residues. Germline V gene data show CDR1 as LNHNV and CDR2 as YYDKDF (reference sequence). The V gene lost 5 bases and the J gene lost 0 bases, with 16 bases spanning the gap. The CDR3 region has the DNA TGTGCCACCAGCCGGGTGCGCTGGCCGTACCAAGAGACCCAGTACTTC. Protein sequence: CATSRVRWPYQETQYF.